This T cell receptor beta chain was sequenced during a study of blood T cell repertoires in COVID-19. In the study overall: Samples came from the United States, Italy and Spain, spanning acute and convalescent COVID-19. PBMCs, B-cell-depleted T cells, or T cells provided the cDNA or gDNA that made up the material.

In the authors' workflow: Counts of nucleated cells, estimated from reference gene primer amplification, were obtained. TCRdb's table, derived via immunoSEQ multiplex PCR, lists solely in-frame clones and lacks some. The DNA gave D and trimming, while V, J and clone size come from that table. The table records roughly 110,000 clones, about 90% of them present only once. Trimming stripped 3 bases from V and 0 bases from J, with 17 bases between. Germline values: CDR1 MDHEN, CDR2 SYDVKM. The CDR3 extends over 17 amino acids. Material for sequencing was peripheral blood. The chain uses TRBV28 and TRBJ1-2; D is undetermined. This sequence originates from a man aged 40-50 years with active or convalescent COVID-19. The CDR3 loop is CASSFPTSRTSNYGYTF. In DNA, the CDR3 is TGTGCCAGCAGTTTCCCAACTTCTCGTACCTCTAACTATGGCTACACCTTC.